This entry is about one TCR beta chain. The data were obtained in a study of blood T cell repertoires in COVID-19. Overall study: Sources were T cells, B-cell-depleted T cells, or PBMCs; the material itself was cDNA or gDNA.

Assay: immunoSEQ multiplex PCR; the TCRdb copy retains only in-frame clones and omits some. The data show roughly 250,000 clones, about 85% seen once. V was trimmed by 6 bases and J by 3 bases, leaving 11 bases between them. The length of the CDR3 is 13 residues. Germline V gene lookup returns CDR1 KGHDR and CDR2 SFDVKD. J is TRBJ2-7 and V is TRBV24-1; D possibly corresponds to TRBD2 (6 bases). Material for sequencing was peripheral blood. The receptor was derived from a man between 40 and 49 years old with acute or convalescent COVID-19. The CDR3 sequence: CATSSPGDYEQYF. CDR3 nucleotide sequence: TGTGCCACCAGTTCCCCGGGGGACTACGAGCAGTACTTC.